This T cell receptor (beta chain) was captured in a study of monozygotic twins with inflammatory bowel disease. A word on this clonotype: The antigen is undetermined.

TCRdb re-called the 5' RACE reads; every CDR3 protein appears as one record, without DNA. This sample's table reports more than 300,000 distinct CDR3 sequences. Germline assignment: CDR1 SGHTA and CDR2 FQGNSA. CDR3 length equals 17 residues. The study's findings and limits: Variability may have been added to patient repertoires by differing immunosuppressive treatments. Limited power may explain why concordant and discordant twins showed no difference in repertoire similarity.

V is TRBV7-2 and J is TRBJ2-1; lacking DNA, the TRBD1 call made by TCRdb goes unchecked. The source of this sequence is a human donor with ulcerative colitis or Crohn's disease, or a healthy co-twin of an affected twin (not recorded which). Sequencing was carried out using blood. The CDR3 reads CASSSRASRQGYNEQFF.